This TCR beta chain was recorded in a study of circulating and synovial CD4+ cells in juvenile arthritis. Whole-study findings and limits: Diversity here was lower than in bulk blood CD4 cells.

Turning to this clone: Antigen specificity is unknown.

CDR1 and CDR2 (germline): MDHEN, SYDVKM. The CDR3 runs to 14 residues. Trimming at V came to 9 bases and at J to 4 bases, leaving 8 bases not matched to a gene. This table comes from immunoSEQ multiplex PCR, and its TCRdb copy is limited to in-frame clones, with some not included. The profile shows about 34,000 clones, less than 97% of them singletons. The TCR was taken from a human donor with juvenile idiopathic arthritis. The genes are TRBV28 and TRBJ2-1; 8 bases line up with TRBD1. The sequenced sample consisted of CD4+ T cells from blood. The CDR3 loop is CASAPGQAYNEQFF. Here the CDR3 DNA reads TGTGCCAGTGCGCCGGGACAGGCATACAATGAGCAGTTCTTC.